The rows below give T cell receptor beta chains drawn from one sample of a study of PD-1 blockade in classical Hodgkin lymphoma. Sequencing was performed with immunoSEQ multiplex PCR; in TCRdb, only in-frame clones are kept and a portion is missing. The top ten hold around 20% of the sample, which has about 110,000 clones, 89% seen once. Here the sequenced sample was peripheral blood mononuclear cells (PBMCs), taken before the second cycle of nivolumab. Receptors originate from a human donor with classical Hodgkin lymphoma. CDR3s include the opening cysteine and the closing phenylalanine or tryptophan. Fields, in order: V gene, J gene, clone size, D gene, CDR3 DNA, CDR3 protein. The D gene is left open where the match is weak. Rows give clone size only sometimes, using once, few, many, or a class for an expanded clone.

TRBV6-5	TRBJ2-2	NA	NA	TGTGCCAGCAGTGGAGGGCCAGTCACCGGGGAGCTGTTTTTT	CASSGGPVTGELFF
TRBV11-2	TRBJ1-1	NA	NA	TGTGCCAGCAGCTTCGACAATACTGAAGCTTTCTTT	CASSFDNTEAFF
TRBV21-1	TRBJ1-1	NA	NA	TGTGCCAGCAGCAACCGCCGGACAGGGACCACTGAAGCTTTCTTT	CASSNRRTGTTEAFF
TRBV7-2	TRBJ2-1	NA	TRBD2	TGTGCCAGCAGCTTAGCGCTCACTAGCGGAGTTAGGGGTTCGGAGCAGTTCTTC	CASSLALTSGVRGSEQFF
TRBV19	TRBJ2-4	NA	NA	TGTGCCAGTAGTATAGATCGTCTAGACGGGAACATTCAGTACTTC	CASSIDRLDGNIQYF
TRBV6-5	TRBJ1-1	NA	NA	TGTGCCAGCCGGGTAAACACTGAAGCTTTCTTT	CASRVNTEAFF
TRBV6-5	TRBJ1-2	NA	NA	TGTGCCAGCAGTGGGGGGACGGGTTATGGCTACACCTTC	CASSGGTGYGYTF
TRBV18	TRBJ1-5	NA	NA	TGTGCCAGCTCACCAGGGGCCCCCCAAATAACTCAGCCCCAGCATTTT	CASSPGAPQITQPQHF
TRBV20-1	TRBJ2-1	NA	NA	TGCAGTGCTAGAGATCGGGAGCAGTTCTTC	CSARDREQFF
TRBV30	TRBJ2-7	NA	TRBD2	TGTGCCTGGCGCCTTGTGGGACTAGCGGGAGAAGAGCAGTACTTC	CAWRLVGLAGEEQYF
TRBV18	TRBJ1-4	few	NA	TGTGCCAGCTCACCTCGGGGGGCGCTGGCTAATGAAAAACTGTTTTTT	CASSPRGALANEKLFF
TRBV5-1	TRBJ2-7	NA	TRBD1	TGCGCCAGCAGCGGTAGGGGAACAGGGGGCTCCTACGAGCAGTACTTC	CASSGRGTGGSYEQYF
TRBV30	TRBJ2-3	NA	NA	TGTGCCGGAAATTACGGGTCCGGCACAGATACGCAGTATTTT	CAGNYGSGTDTQYF
TRBV11-2	TRBJ2-3	NA	TRBD2	TGTGCCAGCAGCTTAGTTCTAGCGGGAGCAACAGATACGCAGTATTTT	CASSLVLAGATDTQYF
TRBV18	TRBJ1-2	NA	TRBD1	TGTGCCAGCTCACCTTCAGGGGGCCCTAACTATGGCTACACCTTC	CASSPSGGPNYGYTF
TRBV5-6	TRBJ2-2	NA	TRBD1	TGTGCCAGCAGCCGGGGACAGGGGTTCACCGGGGAGCTGTTTTTT	CASSRGQGFTGELFF
TRBV28	TRBJ2-4	NA	NA	TGTGCCAGCAGAGCGCATGGAGCGGGAGCCAAAAACATTCAGTACTTC	CASRAHGAGAKNIQYF
TRBV5-6	TRBJ1-2	NA	TRBD1	TGTGCCAGCAGCTTGGGACAGGGGTCCTATGGCTACACCTTC	CASSLGQGSYGYTF
TRBV4-3	TRBJ2-7	NA	NA	TGCGCCAGCAGCCCCGGTTGGGGGGCAGACTACGAGCAGTACTTC	CASSPGWGADYEQYF
TRBV2	TRBJ1-1	once	NA	TGTGCCAGCACCACAGTGAACACTGAAGCTTTCTTT	CASTTVNTEAFF
TRBV7-2	TRBJ2-3	NA	TRBD1	TGTGCCAGCAGCTTCGGACAGGGCACAGATACGCAGTATTTT	CASSFGQGTDTQYF
TRBV7-9	TRBJ2-3	NA	TRBD2	TGTGCCAGCAGCTTAGGAGCCAGCGGGGACCGCACAGATACGCAGTATTTT	CASSLGASGDRTDTQYF
TRBV6-1	TRBJ2-7	few	NA	TGTGCCAGCAGTGAAGCTTTAGGTGGCACTACCTACGAGCAGTACTTC	CASSEALGGTTYEQYF
TRBV15	TRBJ2-7	NA	NA	TGTGCCACCAGCAGAGAGACTGCTATCGCCTACGAGCAGTACTTC	CATSRETAIAYEQYF
TRBV6-1	TRBJ1-3	NA	TRBD1	TGTGCCACTCGACAGGGGGCGGGTGGAAACACCATATATTTT	CATRQGAGGNTIYF
TRBV30	TRBJ2-7	NA	NA	TGTGCCTGGAGTTCAAGCTTAGACAGGCCCGCCTACGAGCAGTACTTC	CAWSSSLDRPAYEQYF
TRBV5-6	TRBJ1-5	NA	NA	TGTGCCAGCAGCTTGTTGCAGGGCGGTCAGCCCCAGCATTTT	CASSLLQGGQPQHF
TRBV7-9	TRBJ1-1	NA	NA	TGTGCCAGCAGCCGAGGAGGGGGGAGGACTGAAGCTTTCTTT	CASSRGGGRTEAFF
TRBV7-9	TRBJ2-1	NA	TRBD2	TGTGCCAGCAGCCCTAAGGGCACTAGCGGGAGGGCCAATGAGCAGTTCTTC	CASSPKGTSGRANEQFF
TRBV5-6	TRBJ2-6	NA	NA	TGTGCCAGCAGCTTGGTAGGGGAGAGGGCTGGGGCCAACGTCCTGACTTTC	CASSLVGERAGANVLTF
TRBV11-1	TRBJ2-7	NA	NA	TGTGCCAGCAGCTTCGACAACTACGAGCAGTACTTC	CASSFDNYEQYF
TRBV5-4	TRBJ2-7	NA	TRBD2	TGTGCCAGCAGCCCGGAGGGGACTAGGCTCGAGCAGTACTTC	CASSPEGTRLEQYF
TRBV7-9	TRBJ1-5	once	TRBD1	TGTGCCAGCAGCCCACGGACAGGTCAGCCCCAGCATTTT	CASSPRTGQPQHF
TRBV30	TRBJ1-1	once	NA	TGTGCCTGGAGTTTGGTTGTGGGCACTGAAGCTTTCTTT	CAWSLVVGTEAFF
TRBV6-4	TRBJ2-1	NA	TRBD2	TGTGCCAGCAGTGACTCCATAGCGGGAGCTGCGGAGGAGCAGTTCTTC	CASSDSIAGAAEEQFF